Listed here are 14 T cell receptor beta chains from one sample, sequenced in a study of T cell repertoires in cytomegalovirus infection. Using its own MiXCR run on the reads, TCRdb lists one record per CDR3 protein. The repertoire consists of roughly 150,000 distinct CDR3 sequences, with more than 15% occurring once and the leading ten covering approximately 18%. The sequenced sample was CD8+ T cells from PBMCs. Every receptor here comes from a human donor in good health (CMV status not recorded). Some clones in this sample may be carry-over from other donors' samples.

This clonotype was counted between two and nine times. This chain uses TRBV7-8 with TRBJ2-7, with D maybe TRBD1 (6 bases). The CDR3 length is 16 residues. Trimming pared 5 bases from V and 4 bases from J, leaving 21 bases between. The V gene's germline CDR1 is SGHVS and CDR2 FQNEAQ. CDR3 sequence: CASSPTGTPPIYEQYF. CDR3 nucleotide sequence: TGTGCCAGCAGCCCCACCGGGACACCTCCCATTTACGAGCAGTACTTC.

This chain links TRBV7-9 with TRBJ1-6; weak D call: TRBD1 (6 bases). Germline loops: CDR1 SEHNR, CDR2 FQNEAQ (reference sequence). The CDR3 consists of 14 residues. Trimming cost V 5 bases and J 7 bases, with 12 bases left between them. The CDR3 spells CASSPQRGNSPLHF. Here the CDR3 DNA reads TGTGCCAGCAGCCCTCAGAGGGGGAATTCACCCCTCCACTTT.

The J gene is TRBJ2-7, the V gene TRBV28; a weak D match, TRBD1 (6 bases). The germline V and J ends were trimmed by 2 bases and 1 base, with 12 bases remaining between them. Germline V gene sequence: CDR1 MDHEN, CDR2 SYDVKM. The CDR3 loop spans 15 amino acids. The CDR3 sequence: CASSLRGSPSYEQYF. As DNA, the CDR3 is TGTGCCAGCAGTTTAAGGGGGAGCCCATCCTACGAGCAGTACTTC.

V gene TRBV6-2 or TRBV6-3 combines with J gene TRBJ2-7, with 8 bases fitting TRBD2. This CDR3 region has 15 residues. The ends lost 9 bases at V and 0 bases at J; junction bases unmatched: 10. Germline assignment: CDR1 MNHEY and CDR2 SVGEGT. CDR3 nucleotides: TGTGCCAGTTCCCCCGGGGGGGGTCTCTCCTACGAGCAGTACTTC. Translated, it gives CASSPGGGLSYEQYF.

CDR3 amino acids: CASSLLAGTYTDTQYF. DNA of the CDR3: TGTGCCAGCAGCTTACTAGCGGGGACCTACACAGATACGCAGTATTTT. The genes are TRBV7-2 and TRBJ2-3; 9 bases are a match to TRBD2. J lost 2 bases, V lost 2 bases, and 5 bases had no gene match. CDR1 and CDR2 from the germline V gene are SGHTA and FQGNSA. CDR3 length equals 16 residues. Complete variable domain (other parts from reference TRBV7-2 and TRBJ2-3): GAGVSQSPSNKVTEKGKDVELRCDPISGHTALYWYRQSLGQGLEFLIYFQGNSAPDKSGLPSDRFSAERTGGSVSTLTIQRTQQEDSAVYLCASSLLAGTYTDTQYFGPGTRLTVL.

The rearrangement links TRBV7-9 to TRBJ2-7; perhaps TRBD2 as D (6 bases). Looked up from germline, CDR1 is SEHNR and CDR2 is FQNEAQ (reference sequence). This CDR3 is 15 amino acids long. With 5 bases removed from V and 3 bases from J, the gap between germline ends came to 17 bases. CDR3 sequence reads: CASSNPLRGDYEQYF. The CDR3 region has the DNA TGTGCCAGCAGCAATCCCCTGCGGGGAGACTACGAGCAGTACTTC.

The V and J genes are TRBV6-5 and TRBJ2-5, with no clear D. The ends were cut back, 4 bases at V and 3 bases at J, with 9 bases in the middle. Germline CDR1 MNHEY, CDR2 SVGAGI. CDR3 length equals 13 residues. In DNA form, the CDR3 reads TGTGCCAGCAGTTCCCGGGCTGAAGAGACCCAGTACTTC. Translated, it gives CASSSRAEETQYF.

Comment on this clonotype: One end of the junction does not line up with germline, which may come from a read error. CDR3 sequence: CATSTGVGTEAFF. The DNA for the CDR3 is TGTGCCACCAGCACGGGGGTGGGGACTGAAGCTTTCTTT. The chain is built from TRBV7-6 and TRBJ1-1, with TRBD1 as a possible D gene (5 bases). The CDR3 sequence is 13 residues long. Germline CDR1 and CDR2: SGHVS and FNYEAQ.

The V and J genes are TRBV28 and TRBJ2-5; D is perhaps TRBD1 (5 bases). Per the germline V gene, CDR1 is MDHEN and CDR2 is SYDVKM. The CDR3 is 14 amino acids. V lost 5 bases, J lost 0 bases, and 10 bases lay in between. The CDR3: CASSPRQYQETQYF. The CDR3 DNA follows: TGTGCCAGCAGTCCCAGACAGTACCAAGAGACCCAGTACTTC.

This clonotype was seen more than once but under ten times. The rearrangement links TRBV7-9 to TRBJ2-1; D is possibly TRBD2 (7 bases). With 5 bases removed from V and 0 bases from J, the gap between germline ends came to 20 bases. The CDR3 sequence is 18 residues long. The germline V gene has CDR1 SEHNR and CDR2 FQNEAQ (reference sequence). The CDR3 region has the DNA TGTGCCAGCAGCCCAATAGGGGGGGTCGGAAGCTCCTACAATGAGCAGTTCTTC. It yields the protein CASSPIGGVGSSYNEQFF.

Worth noting for this clonotype: The junction and the germline gene differ at one end; a read error may be behind it. The J gene is TRBJ2-1, the V gene TRBV2; 8 bases map to TRBD2. The CDR3 contains 15 residues. Germline assignment: CDR1 SNHLY and CDR2 FYNNEI. The CDR3 coding sequence is TGTGCCAGCAGTGTAGCGGGGCTACCGGGGAATGAGCTGTTCTTC. Protein: CASSVAGLPGNELFF.

This clonotype turned up a few times. The chain has TRBV7-2 and TRBJ2-1; unclear D gene. The CDR3 totals 17 residues. Germline assignment: CDR1 SGHTA and CDR2 FQGNSA. The V end was cut by 0 bases, the J end by 0 bases, with 12 bases between. The CDR3 loop reads CASSLARGVSSYNEQFF. The CDR3 DNA follows: TGTGCCAGCAGCTTAGCGCGAGGCGTCAGCTCCTACAATGAGCAGTTCTTC.

The J gene is TRBJ2-2, the V gene TRBV6-4; maybe TRBD2 (6 bases). Deletions cut 3 bases from V and 3 bases from J, with 11 bases between. This CDR3 is 15 amino acids long. CDR1 is MRHNA, CDR2 SNTAGT, per germline. The CDR3, as DNA: TGTGCCAGCAGTGAAGGAGGGGCGGACACCGGGGAGCTGTTTTTT. It codes for CASSEGGADTGELFF.

This chain joins TRBV11-2 and TRBJ2-2, with 10 bases fitting TRBD2. Germline loops: CDR1 SGHAT, CDR2 FQNNGV. The CDR3 is made up of 19 amino acids. V lost 2 bases, J lost 1 base, and 10 bases stayed unmatched. The CDR3 sequence is CASSLLLTGTSENTGELFF. CDR3 sequence (DNA): TGTGCCAGCAGCTTACTATTGACCGGGACTAGCGAGAACACCGGGGAGCTGTTTTTT.